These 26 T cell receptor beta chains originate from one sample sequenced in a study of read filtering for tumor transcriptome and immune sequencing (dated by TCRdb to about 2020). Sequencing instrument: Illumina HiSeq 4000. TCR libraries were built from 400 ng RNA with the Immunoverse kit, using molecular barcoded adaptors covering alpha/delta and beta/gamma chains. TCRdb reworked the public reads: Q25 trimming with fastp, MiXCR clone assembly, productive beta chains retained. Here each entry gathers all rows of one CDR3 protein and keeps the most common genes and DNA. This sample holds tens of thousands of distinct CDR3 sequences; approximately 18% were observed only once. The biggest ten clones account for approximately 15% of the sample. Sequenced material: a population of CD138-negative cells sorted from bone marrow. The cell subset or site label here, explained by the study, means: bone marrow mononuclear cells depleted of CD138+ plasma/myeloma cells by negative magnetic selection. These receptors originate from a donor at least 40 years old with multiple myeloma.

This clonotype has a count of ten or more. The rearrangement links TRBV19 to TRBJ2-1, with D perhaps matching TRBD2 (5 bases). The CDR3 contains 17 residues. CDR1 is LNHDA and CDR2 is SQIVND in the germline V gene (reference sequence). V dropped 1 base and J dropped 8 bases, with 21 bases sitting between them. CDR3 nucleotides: TGTGCCAGTAGTATAGGGCAGGTTGGCGGTGCGGGTTATGAGCAGTTCTTC. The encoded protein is CASSIGQVGGAGYEQFF.

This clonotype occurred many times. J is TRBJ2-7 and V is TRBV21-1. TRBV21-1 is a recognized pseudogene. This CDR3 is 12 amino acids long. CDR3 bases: TGTGCCAGCAGCCGAGCAGGCCACGAGCAGTACTTC. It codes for CASSRAGHEQYF.

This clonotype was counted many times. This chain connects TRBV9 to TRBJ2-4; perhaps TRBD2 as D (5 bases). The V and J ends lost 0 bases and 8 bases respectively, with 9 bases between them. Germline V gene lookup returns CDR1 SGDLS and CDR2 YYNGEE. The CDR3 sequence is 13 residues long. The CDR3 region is CASSVATRDIQYF. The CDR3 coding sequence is TGTGCCAGCAGCGTAGCCACTAGGGACATTCAGTACTTC.

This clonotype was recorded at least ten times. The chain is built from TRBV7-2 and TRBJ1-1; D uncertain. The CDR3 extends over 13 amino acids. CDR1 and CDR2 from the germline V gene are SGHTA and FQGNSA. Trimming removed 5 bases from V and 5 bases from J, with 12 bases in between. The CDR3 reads CASSAGGGTEAFF. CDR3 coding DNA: TGTGCCAGCAGCGCTGGCGGCGGAACTGAAGCTTTCTTT.

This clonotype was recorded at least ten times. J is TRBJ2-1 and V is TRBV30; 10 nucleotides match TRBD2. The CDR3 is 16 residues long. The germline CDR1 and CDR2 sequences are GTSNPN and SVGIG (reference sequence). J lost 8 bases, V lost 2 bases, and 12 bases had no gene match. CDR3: CAWSSTSGMRLDEQFF. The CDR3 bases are TGTGCCTGGAGTAGCACTAGCGGGATGCGGTTGGATGAGCAGTTCTTC.

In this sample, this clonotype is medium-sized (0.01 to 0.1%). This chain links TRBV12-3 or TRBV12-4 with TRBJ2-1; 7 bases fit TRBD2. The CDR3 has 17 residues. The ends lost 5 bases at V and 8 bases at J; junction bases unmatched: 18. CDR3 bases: TGTGCCAGCAGTCAAGAATACGGGAGGACCCGTGGCGATGAGCAGTTCTTC. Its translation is CASSQEYGRTRGDEQFF.

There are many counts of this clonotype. The CDR3 nucleotides are TGTGCCAGCAGCGTAGGGGGGGGCTTCTACAATGAGCAGTTCTTC. Translation: CASSVGGGFYNEQFF. The V and J genes are TRBV9 and TRBJ2-1; possible D gene TRBD2, 7 bases. Per germline, CDR1 SGDLS and CDR2 YYNGEE. CDR3 size: 15 residues. V was shortened by 0 bases and J by 3 bases, with 10 bases between the two germline ends.

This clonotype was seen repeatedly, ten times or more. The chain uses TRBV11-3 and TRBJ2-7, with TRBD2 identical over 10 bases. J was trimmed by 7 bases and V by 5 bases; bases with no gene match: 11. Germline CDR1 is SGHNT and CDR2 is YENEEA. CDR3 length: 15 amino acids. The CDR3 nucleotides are TGTGCCAGCAGCCCGGGACTAGCGAACCTCGGGGAGCAGTACTTC. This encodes CASSPGLANLGEQYF. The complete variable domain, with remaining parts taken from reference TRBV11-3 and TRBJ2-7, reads EAGVVQSPRYKIIEKKQPVAFWCNPISGHNTLYWYLQNLGQGPELLIRYENEEAVDDSQLPKDRFSAERLKGVDSTLKIQPAELGDSAVYLCASSPGLANLGEQYFGPGTRLTVT.

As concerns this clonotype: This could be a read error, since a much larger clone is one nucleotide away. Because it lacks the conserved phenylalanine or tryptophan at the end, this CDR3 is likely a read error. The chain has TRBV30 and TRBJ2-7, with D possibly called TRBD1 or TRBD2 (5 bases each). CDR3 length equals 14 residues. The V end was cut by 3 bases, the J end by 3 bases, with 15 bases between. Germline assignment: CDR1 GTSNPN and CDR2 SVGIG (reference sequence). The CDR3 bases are TGTGCCTGGAGCAACTTGACTGGGGGCTACGAGCAGTACTCC. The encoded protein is CAWSNLTGGYEQYS.

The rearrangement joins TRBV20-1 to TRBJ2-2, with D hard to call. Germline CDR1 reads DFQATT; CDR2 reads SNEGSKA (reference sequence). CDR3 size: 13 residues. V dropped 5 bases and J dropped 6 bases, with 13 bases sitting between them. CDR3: CSARPRTSGELFF. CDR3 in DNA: TGCAGTGCTCGACCCCGGACGTCCGGGGAGCTGTTTTTT.

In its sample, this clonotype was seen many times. In nucleotides, the CDR3 is TGTGCCAGCAGCTCGGGACTAGCGGAAGAGACCCAGTACTTC. As protein: CASSSGLAEETQYF. The chain employs TRBV7-2 and TRBJ2-5; 11 nucleotides align to TRBD2. The CDR3 totals 14 residues. CDR1 and CDR2 (germline): SGHTA, FQGNSA. J was trimmed by 3 bases and V by 4 bases; bases with no gene match: 1.

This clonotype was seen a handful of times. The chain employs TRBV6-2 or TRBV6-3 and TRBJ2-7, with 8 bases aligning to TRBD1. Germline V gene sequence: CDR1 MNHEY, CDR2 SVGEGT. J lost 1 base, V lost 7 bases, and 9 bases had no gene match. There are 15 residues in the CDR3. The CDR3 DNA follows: TGTGCCAGCAAGAGGACAGGGACACATTCCTACGAGCAGTACTTC. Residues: CASKRTGTHSYEQYF.

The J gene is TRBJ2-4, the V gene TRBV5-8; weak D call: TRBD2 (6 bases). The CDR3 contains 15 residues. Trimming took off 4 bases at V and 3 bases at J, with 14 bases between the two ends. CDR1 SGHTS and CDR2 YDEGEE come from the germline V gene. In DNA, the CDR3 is TGTGCCAGCAGCGGAGGGGCACTGGTCAAAAACATTCAGTACTTC. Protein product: CASSGGALVKNIQYF.

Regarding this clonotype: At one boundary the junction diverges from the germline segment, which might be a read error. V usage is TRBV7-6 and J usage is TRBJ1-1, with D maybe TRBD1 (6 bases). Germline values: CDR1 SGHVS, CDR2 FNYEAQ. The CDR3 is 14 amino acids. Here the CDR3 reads CASRPDRLNTEAFF. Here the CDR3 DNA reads TGTGCCAGCCGCCCCGACAGGTTGAACACTGAAGCGTTCTTT.

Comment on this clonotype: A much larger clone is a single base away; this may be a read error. CDR3: CSVEGRIGADTQYF. The CDR3 region has the DNA TGCAGCGTTGAGGGGAGGATCGGAGCAGATACGCAGTATTTT. The genes are TRBV29-1 and TRBJ2-3; tentatively, D is TRBD2 (6 bases). The length of the CDR3 is 14 residues. Germline loops: CDR1 SQVTM, CDR2 ANQGSEA. With 3 bases removed from V and 4 bases from J, the gap between germline ends came to 14 bases.

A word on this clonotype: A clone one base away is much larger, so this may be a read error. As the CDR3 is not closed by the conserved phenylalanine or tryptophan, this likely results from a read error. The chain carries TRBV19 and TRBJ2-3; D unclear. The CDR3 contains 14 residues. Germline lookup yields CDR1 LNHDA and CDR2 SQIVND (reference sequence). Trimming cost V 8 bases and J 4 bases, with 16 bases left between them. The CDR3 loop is CASSPSSPPDTQYL. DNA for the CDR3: TGTGCCAGTTCCCCGTCTTCCCCCCCAGATACGCAGTATCTT.

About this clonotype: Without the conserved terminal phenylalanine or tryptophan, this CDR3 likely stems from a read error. CDR3 bases: TGTGCCATCATCGCCTCGAACACTGAAGCTTTCTCT. Its translation is CAIIASNTEAFS. The rearrangement links TRBV7-8 to TRBJ1-1; D is undetermined. Germline V gene lookup returns CDR1 SGHVS and CDR2 FQNEAQ. Trimming cost V 10 bases and J 1 base, with 10 bases left between them. This CDR3 contains 12 residues.

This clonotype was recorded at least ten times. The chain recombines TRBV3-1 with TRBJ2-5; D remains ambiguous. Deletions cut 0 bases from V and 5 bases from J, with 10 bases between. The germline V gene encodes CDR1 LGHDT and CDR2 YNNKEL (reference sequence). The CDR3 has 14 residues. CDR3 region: CASSQDPGPETQYF. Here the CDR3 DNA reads TGTGCCAGCAGCCAAGATCCAGGCCCGGAGACCCAGTACTTC.

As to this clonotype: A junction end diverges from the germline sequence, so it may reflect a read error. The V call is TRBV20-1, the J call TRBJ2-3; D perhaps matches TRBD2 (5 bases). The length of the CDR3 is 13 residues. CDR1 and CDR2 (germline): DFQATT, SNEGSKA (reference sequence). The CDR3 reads CSASFGVTDTQYF. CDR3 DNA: TGCAGTGCTTCCTTCGGGGTTACAGATACGCAGTACTTT.

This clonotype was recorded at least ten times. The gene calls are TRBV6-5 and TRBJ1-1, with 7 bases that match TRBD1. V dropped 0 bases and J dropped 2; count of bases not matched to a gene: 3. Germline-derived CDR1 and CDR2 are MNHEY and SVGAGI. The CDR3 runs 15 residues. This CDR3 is CASSYSTGLNTEAFF. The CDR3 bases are TGTGCCAGCAGTTACTCGACAGGGCTAAACACTGAAGCTTTCTTT.

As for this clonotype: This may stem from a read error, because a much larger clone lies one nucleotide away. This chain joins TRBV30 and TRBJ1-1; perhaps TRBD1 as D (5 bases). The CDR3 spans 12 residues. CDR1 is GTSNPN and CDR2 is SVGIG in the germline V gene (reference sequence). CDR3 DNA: TGTGCCTGGAGCGACCAGGGAACTGAAGCTCTCTTT. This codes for CAWSDQGTEALF.

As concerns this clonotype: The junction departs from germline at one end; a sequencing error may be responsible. The CDR3 DNA sequence: TGTGCCAGCAGTGGATCACGGGCGACTAATGATAAACTGTTTTTT. Amino acids: CASSGSRATNDKLFF. The chain uses TRBV2 and TRBJ1-4, with D hard to call. The CDR3 loop spans 15 amino acids. Germline CDR1 is SNHLY and CDR2 is FYNNEI.

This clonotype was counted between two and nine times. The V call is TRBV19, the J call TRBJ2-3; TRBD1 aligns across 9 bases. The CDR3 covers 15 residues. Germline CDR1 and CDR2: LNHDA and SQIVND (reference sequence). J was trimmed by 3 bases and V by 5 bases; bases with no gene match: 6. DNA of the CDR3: TGTGCCAGTAGTTTGAGACAGGGGGTAACAGATACGCAGTATTTT. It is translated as CASSLRQGVTDTQYF.

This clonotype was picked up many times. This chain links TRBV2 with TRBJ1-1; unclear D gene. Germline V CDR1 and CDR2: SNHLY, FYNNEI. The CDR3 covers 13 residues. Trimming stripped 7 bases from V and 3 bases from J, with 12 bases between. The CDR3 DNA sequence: TGTGCCAGCAATCAGGCGAGGGACACTGAAGCTTTCTTT. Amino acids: CASNQARDTEAFF. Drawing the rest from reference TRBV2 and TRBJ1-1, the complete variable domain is EPEVTQTPSHQVTQMGQEVILRCVPISNHLYFYWYRQILGQKVEFLVSFYNNEISEKSEIFDDQFSVERPDGSNFTLKIRSTKLEDSAMYFCASNQARDTEAFFGQGTRLTVV.

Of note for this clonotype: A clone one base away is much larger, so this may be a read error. The CDR3 sequence: CSAGDLEEREKLFF. The CDR3 DNA reads TGCAGTGCTGGAGACCTAGAAGAACGTGAAAAACTGTTTTTT. The rearrangement links TRBV20-1 to TRBJ1-4; D remains unclear. Germline CDR1 DFQATT, CDR2 SNEGSKA (reference sequence). There are 14 residues in the CDR3.

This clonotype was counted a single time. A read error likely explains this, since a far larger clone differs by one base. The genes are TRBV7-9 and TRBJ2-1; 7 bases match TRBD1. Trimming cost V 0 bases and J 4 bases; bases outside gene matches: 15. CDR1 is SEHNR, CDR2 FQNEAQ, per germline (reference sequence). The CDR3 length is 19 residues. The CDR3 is CASSLAIGQAKKQYNEQFF. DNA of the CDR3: TGTGCCAGCAGCTTAGCGATCGGACAGGCTAAAAAGCAATACAATGAGCAGTTCTTC.